Listed here is a single T cell receptor (beta chain). The data originate from a study of blood T cell repertoires in COVID-19. Across the study: The cDNA or gDNA used as material had been derived from T cells, B-cell-depleted T cells, or PBMCs.

Original analysis: Estimation of nucleated cell counts was performed using reference gene primer amplification. The data were produced by immunoSEQ multiplex PCR, yet TCRdb's version contains in-frame clones alone and is incomplete. That table gives V, J and clone size, and the DNA gave D and trimming. The data show nearly 300,000 clones, approximately 84% seen once. Enrollment of patients from Seattle took place during active infection, with longitudinal follow-up. The CDR3 sequence is 16 residues long. V gave up 0 bases and J gave up 3 bases; unmatched junction bases: 4. The germline CDR1 and CDR2 sequences are SGHRS and YFSETQ.

V and J are TRBV5-1 and TRBJ1-5, with TRBD1 matching 9 bases. The sequence came from a human donor with COVID-19, enrolled during active disease. The donor label of this sample is uncertain. Sequencing was carried out using peripheral blood. The CDR3 sequence: CASSLGTGAFNQPQHF. The CDR3 bases are TGCGCCAGCAGCTTGGGGACAGGGGCATTCAATCAGCCCCAGCATTTT.